The T cell receptor (beta chain) under discussion was sequenced for a study of CD8 T cells in Susac syndrome. Study overall: When their blood was taken, patients with Susac syndrome were therapy-naive, taking corticosteroids, or taking intravenous immunoglobulin alone. Whole-study results and caveats: The CD4+ T cell repertoires, which came from Susac syndrome patients, showed no sign of clonal expansion.

The RNA, roughly 0.5 to 1 ug, was put through reverse transcription using random hexamers. TCRdb reprocessed the immunoSEQ multiplex PCR reads via MiXCR and lists one record per CDR3 protein. The table shows 95,000 to 150,000 distinct CDR3 sequences, with nearly 96% occurring only once. For this clonotype: The antigen is unknown.

Germline CDR1 SEHNR, CDR2 FQNEAQ (reference sequence). V was trimmed by 3 bases and J by 4 bases, leaving 10 bases between them. CDR3 size: 15 residues. The chain recombines TRBV7-9 with TRBJ2-6, with unresolved D. This TCR derives from a human donor with Susac syndrome. The sequenced sample consisted of CD4+ T cells from PBMCs. DNA for the CDR3: TGTGCCAGCAGCTTTTGGGTAGCCGGGGCCAACGTCCTGACTTTC. Residues: CASSFWVAGANVLTF.